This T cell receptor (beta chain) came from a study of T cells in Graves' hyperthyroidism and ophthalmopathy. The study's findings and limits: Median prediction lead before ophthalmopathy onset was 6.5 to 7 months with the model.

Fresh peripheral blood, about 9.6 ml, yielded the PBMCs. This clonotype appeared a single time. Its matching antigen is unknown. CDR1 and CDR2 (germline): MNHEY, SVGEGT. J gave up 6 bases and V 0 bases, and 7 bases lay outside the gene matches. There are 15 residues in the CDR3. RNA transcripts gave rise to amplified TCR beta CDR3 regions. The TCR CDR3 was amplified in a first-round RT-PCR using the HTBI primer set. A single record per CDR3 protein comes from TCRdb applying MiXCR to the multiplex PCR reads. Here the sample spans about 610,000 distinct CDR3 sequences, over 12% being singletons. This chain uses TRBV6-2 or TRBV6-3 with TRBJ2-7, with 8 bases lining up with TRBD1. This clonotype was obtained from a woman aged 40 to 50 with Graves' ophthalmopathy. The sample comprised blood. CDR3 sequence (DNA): TGTGCCAGCAGTTACTCCACGCATACAGGGGGCGAGCAGTACTTC. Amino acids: CASSYSTHTGGEQYF.